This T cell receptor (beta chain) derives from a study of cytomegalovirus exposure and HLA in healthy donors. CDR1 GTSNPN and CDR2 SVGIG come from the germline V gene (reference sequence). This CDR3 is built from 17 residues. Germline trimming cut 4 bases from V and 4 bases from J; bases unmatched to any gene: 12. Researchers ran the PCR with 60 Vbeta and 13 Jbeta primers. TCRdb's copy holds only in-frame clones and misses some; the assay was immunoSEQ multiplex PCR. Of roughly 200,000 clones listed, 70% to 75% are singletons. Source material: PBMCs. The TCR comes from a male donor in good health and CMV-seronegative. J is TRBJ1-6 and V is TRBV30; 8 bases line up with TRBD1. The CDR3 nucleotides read TGTGCCTGGACCTCCCCGCAGGGGGCGAGGTATAATTCACCCCTCCACTTT. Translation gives CAWTSPQGARYNSPLHF.